The 25 T cell receptor beta chains in this list originate from one sample, sequenced in a study of regulatory T cells in long-lasting Graves disease. Noted time point: newly diagnosed GD, antithyroid drugs for less than 3 months. The TCR library was prepared using RNA isolated from PBMCs. Arm-PCR of CDR3 regions with iRepertoire HTBI primers generated TCR beta libraries. TCRdb called the multiplex PCR reads again in MiXCR, with one record for every CDR3 protein. This table holds 420,000 or so distinct CDR3 sequences, around 17% found once. The same data also went into a second study, on T cells in Graves' hyperthyroidism and ophthalmopathy.

Material: peripheral blood mononuclear cells (PBMCs), obtained at new diagnosis, from a patient treated with antithyroid drugs. These TCRs come from a woman in her late teens or twenties with Graves disease.

This clonotype has just a few counts. The rearrangement joins TRBV29-1 to TRBJ2-3; D not resolved. V gave up 6 bases and J gave up 2 bases, with 6 bases separating them. This CDR3 comprises 11 residues. Germline lookup yields CDR1 SQVTM and CDR2 ANQGSEA. In DNA form, the CDR3 reads TGCAGCGTCCATTACACAGATACGCAGTATTTT. Translation gives CSVHYTDTQYF.

A word on this clonotype: A read error may be the cause here, since a much bigger clone is one base away. No conserved phenylalanine or tryptophan is present at the end of the CDR3, so a read error is the likely explanation. The rearrangement joins TRBV6-1 to TRBJ2-1, with D hard to call. The CDR3 has 12 residues. Germline CDR1 MNHNS, CDR2 SASEGT. Trimming removed 6 bases at V and 5 bases at J, with 8 bases between. The CDR3 here is CASSVIDNEQFL. The CDR3 nucleotides read TGTGCCAGCAGCGTTATAGACAATGAGCAGTTCCTC.

This clonotype was counted at least ten times. The chain has TRBV7-2 and TRBJ2-1, with 8 bases matching TRBD2. The CDR3 loop spans 18 amino acids. The junction had 18 bases not matched to a gene; V was cut back by 2 bases and J by 9 bases. Germline lookup yields CDR1 SGHTA and CDR2 FQGNSA. Written as DNA, the CDR3 is TGTGCCAGCAGCTTAAGTCCGGGTAGCGCGGGAGGTGGGTTTGAGCAGTTCTTC. Translating gives CASSLSPGSAGGGFEQFF.

In this sample, this clonotype turned up many times. The J gene is TRBJ1-5, the V gene TRBV28, with D unclear. Germline V CDR1 and CDR2: MDHEN, SYDVKM. V was trimmed by 8 bases and J by 6 bases, leaving 11 bases between them. The length of the CDR3 is 12 residues. CDR3 amino acids: CASGHLSQPQHF. The CDR3 DNA follows: TGTGCCAGCGGGCATCTTTCTCAGCCCCAGCATTTT.

In this sample, this clonotype turned up many times. The J gene is TRBJ2-2, the V gene TRBV28; 8 bases align to TRBD2. Germline V gives CDR1 MDHEN, CDR2 SYDVKM. The CDR3 spans 16 residues. The ends lost 3 bases at V and 5 bases at J; junction bases unmatched: 8. DNA of the CDR3: TGTGCCAGCAGTTTTTGGGCGGGAGGCGAAACCGGGGAGCTGTTTTTT. Protein: CASSFWAGGETGELFF. The whole variable domain, filled in from reference TRBV28 and TRBJ2-2, reads DVKVTQSSRYLVKRTGEKVFLECVQDMDHENMFWYRQDPGLGLRLIYFSYDVKMKEKGDIPEGYSVSREKKERFSLILESASTNQTSMYLCASSFWAGGETGELFFGEGSRLTVL.

This clonotype was recorded at least ten times. V is TRBV15 and J is TRBJ2-7; D may be TRBD1 (6 bases). CDR1 and CDR2 from the germline V gene are LNHNV and YYDKDF (reference sequence). Trimming removed 0 bases from V and 4 bases from J, with 7 bases in between. This CDR3 is 13 amino acids long. The CDR3 region is CATSREQGYEQYF. The CDR3 coding sequence is TGTGCCACCAGCAGAGAACAGGGATACGAGCAGTACTTC.

There are a few counts of this clonotype. The CDR3 DNA reads TGCGCCAGCAGCCTAGCTAAGGCGGGAGGATACGAGCAGTACTTC. This encodes CASSLAKAGGYEQYF. The V gene is TRBV4-3, the J gene TRBJ2-7, with 8 bases fitting TRBD2. The CDR3 has 15 amino acids. V shed 4 bases and J 4 bases; nucleotides not matched to a gene: 9. CDR1 is LGHNA, CDR2 YSLEER, per germline.

This clonotype has a handful of counts. The chain carries TRBV28 and TRBJ2-5; 8 bases match TRBD1. The germline V gene has CDR1 MDHEN and CDR2 SYDVKM. CDR3 length equals 19 residues. The J segment lost 3 bases and the V segment lost 5 bases, leaving 20 bases of the junction unmatched. Written as DNA, the CDR3 is TGTGCCAGCAGTCTAGGGACAGGCTTTGAGAGGTGGAAAAAAGAGACCCAGTACTTC. This gives the protein CASSLGTGFERWKKETQYF.

V is TRBV7-2 and J is TRBJ2-7; 13 bases match TRBD2. This CDR3 comprises 16 residues. J gave up 5 bases and V 5 bases, and 9 bases lay outside the gene matches. Germline V gene sequence: CDR1 SGHTA, CDR2 FQGNSA. In nucleotides, the CDR3 is TGTGCCAGCAGCAGGACTAGCGGGAGCGATTTGAACGAGCAGTACTTC. It specifies CASSRTSGSDLNEQYF.

The chain recombines TRBV20-1 with TRBJ2-1, with 11 bases lining up with TRBD2. Trimming at V came to 3 bases and at J to 5 bases, leaving 6 bases not matched to a gene. Germline V gene data show CDR1 as DFQATT and CDR2 as SNEGSKA (reference sequence). This CDR3 is built from 15 residues. The CDR3 loop is CSASRTSGFDNEQFF. CDR3 sequence (DNA): TGCAGTGCTAGTAGGACTAGCGGGTTTGACAATGAGCAGTTCTTC.

This clonotype has a count of ten or more. This chain uses TRBV9 with TRBJ2-7; 10 bases line up with TRBD2. The germline V gene has CDR1 SGDLS and CDR2 YYNGEE. CDR3 size: 16 residues. Trimming at V came to 4 bases and at J to 2 bases, leaving 9 bases not matched to a gene. For the CDR3, the DNA is TGTGCCAGCAGCTTGACGGGACTAGCGCCAGCCTACGAGCAGTACTTC. Protein sequence: CASSLTGLAPAYEQYF.

This clonotype was seen at least ten times. The rearrangement uses TRBV28 and TRBJ2-7; 7 bases map to TRBD2. Looked up from germline, CDR1 is MDHEN and CDR2 is SYDVKM. The ends lost 5 bases at V and 5 bases at J; junction bases unmatched: 9. The CDR3 has 14 residues. CDR3 DNA sequence: TGTGCCAGCAGTCCCCTCGTCGGGAGGCACGAGCAGTACTTC. It codes for CASSPLVGRHEQYF.

The sample holds many counts of this clonotype. DNA of the CDR3: TGTGCCTGGAGTGTAGCCCCTACAGGAGGGGACGAGCAGTACTTC. It yields the protein CAWSVAPTGGDEQYF. J is TRBJ2-7 and V is TRBV30; a weak D match, TRBD2 (6 bases). The V end was cut by 0 bases, the J end by 5 bases, with 17 bases between. Germline assignment: CDR1 GTSNPN and CDR2 SVGIG (reference sequence). This CDR3 spans 15 amino acids.

This clonotype was seen at least ten times. The CDR3 DNA reads as TGCAGTGCCCGTGGGGGGACTGAAAAACTGTTTTTT. Translating it yields CSARGGTEKLFF. The chain carries TRBV20-1 and TRBJ1-4; D possibly corresponds to TRBD1 (5 bases). The CDR3 sequence is 12 residues long. V shed 6 bases and J shed 7 bases, with 12 bases lying between them. The germline CDR1 and CDR2 sequences are DFQATT and SNEGSKA (reference sequence).

The sample holds many counts of this clonotype. The genes are TRBV4-1 and TRBJ1-2; TRBD1 is a possible D gene (5 bases). Germline V gene data show CDR1 as MGHRA and CDR2 as YSYEKL. The CDR3 loop spans 16 amino acids. The V end was cut by 0 bases, the J end by 4 bases, with 15 bases between. In nucleotides, the CDR3 is TGCGCCAGCAGCCAAGAGAGGGGCAGTTACCCCTATGGCTACACCTTC. Its translation: CASSQERGSYPYGYTF.

This clonotype occurred many times. The rearrangement joins TRBV3-1 to TRBJ1-2; no clear D gene. The CDR3 totals 14 residues. Germline CDR1 reads LGHDT; CDR2 reads YNNKEL (reference sequence). V was shortened by 0 bases and J by 3 bases, with 8 bases between the two germline ends. The CDR3 is CASSQDRAYYGYTF. Here the CDR3 DNA reads TGTGCCAGCAGCCAAGATCGTGCGTACTATGGCTACACCTTC.

This clonotype showed up many times. The V call is TRBV24-1, the J call TRBJ2-1; D unclear. Germline V gene sequence: CDR1 KGHDR, CDR2 SFDVKD. The CDR3 consists of 11 residues. The germline V and J ends were trimmed by 7 bases and 10 bases, with 10 bases remaining between them. CDR3 protein: CATSNLREQFF. CDR3 nucleotides: TGTGCCACCAGCAACCTCAGAGAGCAGTTCTTC.

This clonotype was detected only a few times. The J gene is TRBJ2-1, the V gene TRBV20-1; 7 bases are shared with TRBD2. The CDR3 consists of 12 residues. V lost 6 bases, J lost 6 bases, and 5 bases stayed unmatched. Germline V CDR1 and CDR2: DFQATT, SNEGSKA (reference sequence). In DNA, the CDR3 is TGCAGTGCCCCGTGGGGGGGCAATGAGCAGTTCTTC. It specifies CSAPWGGNEQFF.

This clonotype was recorded many times. The CDR3 region has the DNA TGTGCCAGCAGTGCAGGACTCAGCACAGATACGCAGTATTTT. Its protein product is CASSAGLSTDTQYF. The chain joins TRBV2 to TRBJ2-3; a weak D match, TRBD2 (5 bases). Trimming removed 4 bases at V and 0 bases at J, with 8 bases between. The length of the CDR3 is 14 residues. CDR1 and CDR2 (germline): SNHLY, FYNNEI.

On this clonotype: A much larger clone is a single base away; this may be a read error. The chain employs TRBV28 and TRBJ1-1, with 7 positions matching TRBD1. Germline loops: CDR1 MDHEN, CDR2 SYDVKM. The CDR3 has 18 residues. The CDR3 DNA is TGTGCCAGCAGTTTATCCATCGACAGGGTGGCGGCGAACATTGAAGCTTTCTTT. Protein sequence: CASSLSIDRVAANIEAFF. Full variable domain (remainder filled in from reference TRBV28 and TRBJ1-1): DVKVTQSSRYLVKRTGEKVFLECVQDMDHENMFWYRQDPGLGLRLIYFSYDVKMKEKGDIPEGYSVSREKKERFSLILESASTNQTSMYLCASSLSIDRVAANIEAFFGQGTRLTVV.

This clonotype occurred a few times. This may come from a read error, since a much larger clone is one base off. The CDR3: CASSSRDTRTDTQYF. The CDR3 coding sequence is TGTGCCAGCAGCTCCCGGGACACCCGCACAGATACGCAGTATTTT. The chain has TRBV6-2 or TRBV6-3 and TRBJ2-3; D possibly corresponds to TRBD1 (6 bases). This CDR3 is 15 amino acids long. The germline V and J ends were trimmed by 6 bases and 1 base, with 14 bases remaining between them. Per germline, CDR1 MNHEY and CDR2 SVGEGT.

Worth noting for this clonotype: A read error may be the cause here, since a much bigger clone is one base away. The chain couples TRBV6-1 to TRBJ2-2; D is unresolved. Germline CDR1 and CDR2: MNHNS and SASEGT. The length of the CDR3 is 13 residues. Trimming took 7 bases from V and 5 from J, leaving 11 bases between them. The CDR3 nucleotides read TGTGCCAGCAATATTAGTCAGACCGGGGAGCTGTTTTTT. Amino acids: CASNISQTGELFF.

This clonotype was seen ten or more times. V is TRBV5-5 and J is TRBJ2-5; 7 bases match TRBD1. J gave up 7 bases and V 0 bases, and 9 bases lay outside the gene matches. CDR1 SGHKS and CDR2 YYEKEE come from the germline V gene (reference sequence). The CDR3 loop spans 15 amino acids. The DNA of the CDR3 is TGTGCCAGCAGCTTGGCCGGGACAGTGCACACGACCCAGTACTTC. Translation: CASSLAGTVHTTQYF.

This clonotype was seen only a few times. The chain carries TRBV30 and TRBJ2-5; 8 bases align to TRBD1. The CDR3 runs to 12 residues. V gave up 2 bases and J gave up 5 bases; unmatched junction bases: 1. CDR1 GTSNPN and CDR2 SVGIG come from the germline V gene (reference sequence). CDR3 residues: CAWSRTGETQYF. Written as DNA, the CDR3 is TGTGCCTGGAGTCGGACAGGGGAGACCCAGTACTTC.

The chain combines TRBV5-6 with TRBJ2-2; the D is unclear. Germline lookup yields CDR1 SGHDT and CDR2 YYEEEE. V gave up 2 bases and J gave up 4 bases, with 6 bases separating them. This CDR3 is built from 13 residues. Written as DNA, the CDR3 is TGTGCCAGCAGCTTCGGGCCCACCGGGGAGCTGTTTTTT. Protein product: CASSFGPTGELFF.